One T cell receptor beta chain is described in this entry. What it binds is not known. Profiling that covered TCR beta VDJ and CDR3 relied on genomic DNA as its template. Each CDR3 protein is one row after TCRdb ran MiXCR on the reads. The sample includes approximately 170,000 distinct CDR3 sequences, about 60% of them seen just once. These data belong to a study of CD8+CD57+ T cells in acquired aplastic anemia. The overall study: Sorted CD4+ plus CD8+ cells gave DNA averaging about 3.2 ug. The study's findings and limits: Patients and controls shared over 25 CD8+ CDR3 sequences, highly expressed in patients.

Germline values: CDR1 SGDLS, CDR2 YYNGEE. There are 15 residues in the CDR3. V shed 3 bases and J shed 5 bases, with 15 bases lying between them. The specimen was sorted CD4+, CD8+, or CD8+CD57+ T cells (not recorded which) from PBMCs. V usage is TRBV9 and J usage is TRBJ2-1; D might be TRBD1 (6 bases). The source of this sequence is a human donor in good health. The CDR3 DNA reads as TGTGCCAGCAGCGCTTCCGGGACAAACCACAATGAGCAGTTCTTC. Its protein product is CASSASGTNHNEQFF.